This T cell receptor beta chain was obtained from a study of blood T cell repertoires in COVID-19. CDR3 length: 18 residues. The germline V gene encodes CDR1 SGDLS and CDR2 YYNGEE. TCRdb keeps only in-frame clones here, not all; method: immunoSEQ multiplex PCR. The sample records about 120,000 clones, 85% to 90% being singletons. As to this clone: Sequence at one end of the junction differs from germline and may be a read error.

This clonotype was obtained from a woman aged 50 to 60 with acute or convalescent COVID-19. The chain employs TRBV9 and TRBJ2-2; 12 bases align to TRBD2. Source material: peripheral blood. CDR3 amino acids: CARSASGSSGGVYGELFF. In nucleotides, the CDR3 is TGTGCCCGCAGCGCCAGCGGATCTAGCGGGGGGGTCTACGGGGAGCTGTTTTTT.